This TCR beta chain was documented in a study of control samples from healthy donors and cancer patients. The CDR3 length is 12 residues. V was trimmed by 6 bases and J by 8 bases, leaving 11 bases between them. CDR1 SNHLY and CDR2 FYNNEI come from the germline V gene. The protocol was immunoSEQ multiplex PCR, while the TCRdb copy is restricted to in-frame clones and leaves out a portion. The sample records around 80,000 clones, about 88% being singletons. The chain is built from TRBV2 and TRBJ1-3; D call uncertain. The sequenced sample was blood. The source is a woman between 45 and 65 years old in good health. CDR3 nucleotides: TGTGCCAGCAGCACCGACGAGGACACCATATATTTT. Translation gives CASSTDEDTIYF.